This entry describes one T cell receptor (beta chain). In the original workflow: Researchers report that nucleated cell counts were estimated from reference gene primer amplification. Data came from immunoSEQ multiplex PCR; TCRdb stores just in-frame clones and leaves some out. V and J calls and clone size are given by that table; D and trimming were obtained from the DNA. The table has roughly 250,000 clones, 65% to 90% seen once; the top ten hold about 7.4%. The data were obtained in a study of blood T cell repertoires in COVID-19. Study information: Nucleic acid was either cDNA or gDNA, and it came from T cells, B-cell-depleted T cells, or PBMCs.

Sequences were obtained from peripheral blood. This receptor was obtained from a woman between 45 and 65 years old with acute or convalescent COVID-19.

The CDR3 is CASSLYGTSLGGYTF. For the CDR3, the DNA is TGTGCCAGCAGTTTATACGGGACAAGCCTTGGTGGCTACACCTTC. The rearrangement links TRBV28 to TRBJ1-2; a possible D gene is TRBD1 (6 bases). The V and J ends lost 1 base and 7 bases respectively, with 16 bases between them. CDR3 length: 15 amino acids. Germline V gene sequence: CDR1 MDHEN, CDR2 SYDVKM.